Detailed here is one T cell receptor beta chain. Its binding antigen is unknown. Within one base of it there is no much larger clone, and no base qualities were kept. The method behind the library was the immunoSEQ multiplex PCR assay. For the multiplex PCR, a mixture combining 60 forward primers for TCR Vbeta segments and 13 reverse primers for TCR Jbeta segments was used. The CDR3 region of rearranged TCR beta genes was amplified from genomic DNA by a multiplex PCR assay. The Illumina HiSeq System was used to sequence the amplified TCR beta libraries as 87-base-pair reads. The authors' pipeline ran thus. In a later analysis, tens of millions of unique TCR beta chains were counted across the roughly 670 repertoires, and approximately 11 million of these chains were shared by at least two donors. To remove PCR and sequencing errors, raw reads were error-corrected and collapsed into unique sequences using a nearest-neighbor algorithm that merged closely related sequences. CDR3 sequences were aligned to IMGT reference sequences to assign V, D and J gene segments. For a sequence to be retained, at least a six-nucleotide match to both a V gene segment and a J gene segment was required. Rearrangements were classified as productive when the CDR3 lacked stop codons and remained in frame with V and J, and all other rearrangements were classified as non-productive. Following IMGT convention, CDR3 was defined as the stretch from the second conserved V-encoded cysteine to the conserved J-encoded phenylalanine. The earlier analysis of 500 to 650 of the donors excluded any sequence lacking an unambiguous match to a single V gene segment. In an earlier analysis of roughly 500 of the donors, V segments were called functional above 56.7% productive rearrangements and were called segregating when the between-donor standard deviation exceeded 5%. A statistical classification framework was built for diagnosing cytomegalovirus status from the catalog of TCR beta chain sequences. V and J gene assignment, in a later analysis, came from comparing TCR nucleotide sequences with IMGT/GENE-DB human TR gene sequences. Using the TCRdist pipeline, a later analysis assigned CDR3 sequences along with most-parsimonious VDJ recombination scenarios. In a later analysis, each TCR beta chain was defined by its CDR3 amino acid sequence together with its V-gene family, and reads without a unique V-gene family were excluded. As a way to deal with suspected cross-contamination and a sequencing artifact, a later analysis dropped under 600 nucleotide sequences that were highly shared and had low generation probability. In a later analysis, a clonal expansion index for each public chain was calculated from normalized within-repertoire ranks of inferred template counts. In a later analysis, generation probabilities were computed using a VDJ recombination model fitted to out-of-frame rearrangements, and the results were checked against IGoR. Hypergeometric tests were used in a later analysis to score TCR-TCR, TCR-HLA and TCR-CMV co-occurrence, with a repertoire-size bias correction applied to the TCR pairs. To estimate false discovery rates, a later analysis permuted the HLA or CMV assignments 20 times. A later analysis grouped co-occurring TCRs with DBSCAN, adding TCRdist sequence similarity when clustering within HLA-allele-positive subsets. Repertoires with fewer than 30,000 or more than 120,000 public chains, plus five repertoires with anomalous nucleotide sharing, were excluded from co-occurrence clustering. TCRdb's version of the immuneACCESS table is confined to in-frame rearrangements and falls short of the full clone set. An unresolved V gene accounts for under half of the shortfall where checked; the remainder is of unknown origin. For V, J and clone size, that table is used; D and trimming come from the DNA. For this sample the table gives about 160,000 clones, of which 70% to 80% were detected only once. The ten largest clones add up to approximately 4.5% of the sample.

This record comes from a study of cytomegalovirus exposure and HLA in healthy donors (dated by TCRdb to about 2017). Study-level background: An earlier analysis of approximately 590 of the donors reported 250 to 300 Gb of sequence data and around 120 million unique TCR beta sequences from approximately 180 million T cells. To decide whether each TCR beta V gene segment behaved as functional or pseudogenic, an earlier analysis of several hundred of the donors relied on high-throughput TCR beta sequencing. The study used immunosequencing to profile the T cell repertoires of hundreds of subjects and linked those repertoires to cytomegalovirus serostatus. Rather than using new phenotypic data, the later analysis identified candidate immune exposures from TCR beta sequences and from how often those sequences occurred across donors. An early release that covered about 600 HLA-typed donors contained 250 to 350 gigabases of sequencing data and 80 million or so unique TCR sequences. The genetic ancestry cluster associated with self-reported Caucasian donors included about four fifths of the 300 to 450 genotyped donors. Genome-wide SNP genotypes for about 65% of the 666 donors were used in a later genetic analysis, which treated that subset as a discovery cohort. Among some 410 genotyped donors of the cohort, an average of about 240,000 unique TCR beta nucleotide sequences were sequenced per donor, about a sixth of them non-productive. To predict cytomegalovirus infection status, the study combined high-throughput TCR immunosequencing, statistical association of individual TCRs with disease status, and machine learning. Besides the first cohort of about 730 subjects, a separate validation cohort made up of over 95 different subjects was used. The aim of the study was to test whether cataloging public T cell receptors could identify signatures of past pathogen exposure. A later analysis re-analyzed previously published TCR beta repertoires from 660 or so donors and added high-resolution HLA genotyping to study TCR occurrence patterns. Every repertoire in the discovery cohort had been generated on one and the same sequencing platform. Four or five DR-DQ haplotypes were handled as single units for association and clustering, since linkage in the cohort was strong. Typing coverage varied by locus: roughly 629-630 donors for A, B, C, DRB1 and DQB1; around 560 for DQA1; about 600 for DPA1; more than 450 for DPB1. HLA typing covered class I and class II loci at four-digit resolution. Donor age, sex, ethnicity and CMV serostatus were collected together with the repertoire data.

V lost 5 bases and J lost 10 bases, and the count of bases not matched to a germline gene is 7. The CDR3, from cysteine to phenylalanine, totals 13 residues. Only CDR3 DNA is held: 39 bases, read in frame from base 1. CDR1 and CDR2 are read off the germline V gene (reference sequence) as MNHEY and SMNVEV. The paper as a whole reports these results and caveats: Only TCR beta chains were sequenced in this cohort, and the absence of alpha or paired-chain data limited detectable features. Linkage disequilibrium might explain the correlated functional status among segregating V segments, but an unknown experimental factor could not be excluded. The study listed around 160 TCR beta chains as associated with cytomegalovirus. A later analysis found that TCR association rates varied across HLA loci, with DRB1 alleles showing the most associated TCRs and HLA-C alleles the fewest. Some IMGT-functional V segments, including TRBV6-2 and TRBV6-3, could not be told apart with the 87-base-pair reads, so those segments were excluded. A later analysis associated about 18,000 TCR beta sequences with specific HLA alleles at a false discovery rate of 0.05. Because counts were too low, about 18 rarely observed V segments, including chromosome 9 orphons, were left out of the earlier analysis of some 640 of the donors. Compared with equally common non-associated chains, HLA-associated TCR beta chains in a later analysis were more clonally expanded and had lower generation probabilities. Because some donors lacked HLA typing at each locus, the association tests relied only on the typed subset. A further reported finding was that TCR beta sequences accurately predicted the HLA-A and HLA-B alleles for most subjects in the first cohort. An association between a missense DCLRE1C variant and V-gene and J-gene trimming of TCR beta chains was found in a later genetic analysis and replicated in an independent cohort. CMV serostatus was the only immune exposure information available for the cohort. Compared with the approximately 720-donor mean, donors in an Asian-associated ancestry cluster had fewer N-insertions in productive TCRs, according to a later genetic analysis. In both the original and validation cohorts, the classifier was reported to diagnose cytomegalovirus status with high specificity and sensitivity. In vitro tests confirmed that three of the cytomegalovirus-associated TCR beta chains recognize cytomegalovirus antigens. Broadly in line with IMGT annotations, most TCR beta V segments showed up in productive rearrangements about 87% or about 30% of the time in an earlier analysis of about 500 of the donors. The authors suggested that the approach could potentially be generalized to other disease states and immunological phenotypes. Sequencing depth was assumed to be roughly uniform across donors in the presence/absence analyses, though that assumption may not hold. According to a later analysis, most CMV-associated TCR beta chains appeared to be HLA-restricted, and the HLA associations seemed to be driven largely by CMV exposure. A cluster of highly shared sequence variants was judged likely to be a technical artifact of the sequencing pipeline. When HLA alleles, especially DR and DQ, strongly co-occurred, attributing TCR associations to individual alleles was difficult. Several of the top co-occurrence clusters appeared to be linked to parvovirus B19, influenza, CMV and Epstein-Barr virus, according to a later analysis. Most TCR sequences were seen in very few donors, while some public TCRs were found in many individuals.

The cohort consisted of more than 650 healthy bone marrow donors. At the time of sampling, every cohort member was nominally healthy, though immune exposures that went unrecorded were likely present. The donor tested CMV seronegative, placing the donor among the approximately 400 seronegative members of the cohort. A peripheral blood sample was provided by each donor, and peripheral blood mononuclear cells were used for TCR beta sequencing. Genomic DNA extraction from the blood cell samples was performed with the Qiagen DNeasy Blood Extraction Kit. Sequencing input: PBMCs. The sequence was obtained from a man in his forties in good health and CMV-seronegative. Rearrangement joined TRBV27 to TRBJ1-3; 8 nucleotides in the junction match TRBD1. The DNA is TGTGCCAGCAGTCAACAGGGGGGAGATACCATATATTTT. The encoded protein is CASSQQGGDTIYF.